This T cell receptor beta chain was obtained from a study of blood T cells in healthy people across ages. A J-beta primer mix and a sample-barcoded 5' primer were used in a second PCR of roughly 7 to 12 cycles. From the 5' RACE reads, TCRdb called clonotypes with MiXCR, one entry per CDR3 protein. This table has about 760,000 distinct CDR3 sequences, approximately 25% appearing once. From germline, CDR1 is MNHEY and CDR2 SMNVEV (reference sequence). Between the trimmed V and J ends, which lost 6 bases and 6 bases, there was a span of 18 bases. The length of the CDR3 is 14 residues. Each sample yielded at least 5.5 micrograms of PBMC total RNA. The same sample was also studied in work on T cells of mothers and their children. This second study notes: The authors used all extracted RNA for cDNA synthesis, at approximately 1.5 ug per 15 ul. Reads obtained per mother exceeded 9.5 million TCR beta CDR3 reads, with several million obtained per child.

This sequence joins TRBV27 and TRBJ2-7, with D maybe TRBD2 (6 bases). This receptor was obtained from a boy younger than 18 in good health. Input material: blood. CDR3 amino acids: CASRSGTVDGEQYF. CDR3 DNA: TGTGCCAGCAGATCCGGGACTGTCGACGGCGAGCAGTACTTC.